The source of this TCR beta chain is a study of CD8 T cells in Susac syndrome. There are 11 residues in the CDR3. Germline CDR1 is MDHEN and CDR2 is SYDVKM. The V end lost 5 bases, the J end lost 8 bases, and 9 bases lay between the germline ends. The RNA input was about 0.5 to 1 ug, and it was reverse transcribed with random hexamers. The amplification used immunoSEQ multiplex PCR on TCR beta CDR3; it spanned 54 Vbeta and 13 Jbeta. One entry per CDR3 protein, called by TCRdb with MiXCR from the immunoSEQ multiplex PCR reads. The data show approximately 190,000 distinct CDR3 sequences, approximately 94% seen once.

The material sequenced was CD4+ T cells from PBMCs. The V and J genes are TRBV28 and TRBJ1-2, with D unresolved. This TCR was recovered from a human donor in good health. The CDR3 protein is CASSLPTGYTF. CDR3 bases: TGTGCCAGCAGTCTCCCCACCGGCTACACCTTC.